A selection of T cell receptor beta chains follows, all from one sample in a study of CD8 T cells in Susac syndrome. TCRdb reprocessed the immunoSEQ multiplex PCR reads via MiXCR and lists one record per CDR3 protein. The sample lists 170,000 or so distinct CDR3 sequences; roughly 92% were seen once. Sequencing input: CD4+ T cells from PBMCs. The source is a human donor with multiple sclerosis. Each CDR3 is given with its conserved first and last residue. Each record gives: D gene, V gene, J gene, clone size, CDR3 DNA, CDR3 protein. D genes are given only for firm matches. Part of the rows lack a size; the others show once, few, many or a class for expanded clones.

>NA|TRBV6-2/TRBV6-3|TRBJ1-1|NA
TGTGCCAGCAGTTGGCCCGGGAACACTGAAGCTTTCTTT
CASSWPGNTEAFF
>NA|TRBV2|TRBJ1-1|NA
TGTGCCAGCATGTTTCGGACGGTGAACACTGAAGCTTTCTTT
CASMFRTVNTEAFF
>NA|TRBV14|TRBJ2-1|once
TGTGCCAGCAGCCAAGGACACTCCTACAATGAGCAGTTCTTC
CASSQGHSYNEQFF
>NA|TRBV5-6|TRBJ1-1|NA
TGTGCCAGCAGCCCGGTGGGGGGTAAGGGCACTGAAGCTTTCTTT
CASSPVGGKGTEAFF
>TRBD1|TRBV30|TRBJ2-7|NA
TGTGCCTGGACCCGGGACAGGAGCTACGAGCAGTACTTC
CAWTRDRSYEQYF
>TRBD1|TRBV20-1|TRBJ2-7|NA
TGCAGTGCTCTTTACGGGACAGGGGGACACGAGCAGTACTTC
CSALYGTGGHEQYF
>NA|TRBV20-1|TRBJ2-1|NA
TGCAGTGCTAGTATGAGGGGCTATGAGCAGTTCTTC
CSASMRGYEQFF
>NA|TRBV24-1|TRBJ2-3|NA
TGTGCCACCAGTGATTGGACGGAGGGTGATACGCAGTATTTT
CATSDWTEGDTQYF
>TRBD2|TRBV20-1|TRBJ2-2|NA
TGCAGTGCTAGAGATCGGTTCGGGGGGGTTGACACCGGGGAGCTGTTTTTT
CSARDRFGGVDTGELFF
>NA|TRBV9|TRBJ2-1|once
TGTGCCAGCAGCGTAGAGACAGACAATGAGCAGTTCTTC
CASSVETDNEQFF
>TRBD1|TRBV5-1|TRBJ1-2|NA
TGCGCCAGCAGCTTGGAGGGGGCCGTCTATGGCTACACCTTC
CASSLEGAVYGYTF
>NA|TRBV3-1|TRBJ1-2|NA
TGTGCCAGCAGCCAAGGCCCCCATGGCTACACCTTC
CASSQGPHGYTF
>TRBD1|TRBV5-1|TRBJ1-6|NA
TGCGCCAGCAGCGCCGACAGGGTTAATTCACCCCTCCACTTT
CASSADRVNSPLHF
>NA|TRBV12-3/TRBV12-4|TRBJ2-3|NA
TGTGCCAGCAGTCCTGGAGGGGACAGAGATACGCAGTATTTT
CASSPGGDRDTQYF
>NA|TRBV18|TRBJ2-6|NA
TGTGCCAGCAGCCCACGGGGCTCTGGGGCCAACGTCCTGACTTTC
CASSPRGSGANVLTF
>TRBD2|TRBV5-1|TRBJ2-5|NA
TGCGCCAGCAGCCCCCCGGGACTAGCGGCAAAGAACCAAGAGACCCAGTACTTC
CASSPPGLAAKNQETQYF
>TRBD1|TRBV3-1|TRBJ2-7|NA
TGTGCCAGCAGCCGCCCGGGACAGGGTTTCTCCTACGAGCAGTACTTC
CASSRPGQGFSYEQYF
>TRBD2|TRBV6-2/TRBV6-3|TRBJ2-7|NA
TGTGCCAGCAGCTTCGGGAGGGACGAGCAGTACTTC
CASSFGRDEQYF
>NA|TRBV7-9|TRBJ1-5|NA
TGTGCCAGCAGCTTAGGGGGCGGGGATTTCTACGCCAATCAGCCCCAGCATTTT
CASSLGGGDFYANQPQHF
>NA|TRBV2|TRBJ2-1|NA
TGTGCCAGCAGTGAAGGCCTAGAGCAGTTCTTC
CASSEGLEQFF
>TRBD1|TRBV18|TRBJ2-7|NA
TGTGCCAGCTCAGCTCTGACAGGGGGCGACGAGCAGTACTTC
CASSALTGGDEQYF